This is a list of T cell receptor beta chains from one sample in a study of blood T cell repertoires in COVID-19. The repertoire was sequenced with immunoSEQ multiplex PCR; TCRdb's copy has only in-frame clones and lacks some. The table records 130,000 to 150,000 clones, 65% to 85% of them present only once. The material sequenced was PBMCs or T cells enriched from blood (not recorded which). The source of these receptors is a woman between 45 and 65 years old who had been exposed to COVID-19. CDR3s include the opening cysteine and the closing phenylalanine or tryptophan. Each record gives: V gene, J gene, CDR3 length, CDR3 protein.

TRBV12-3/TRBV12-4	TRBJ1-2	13	CASTVEQGYGYTF
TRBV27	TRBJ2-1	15	CASSLRGGSGKLQFF
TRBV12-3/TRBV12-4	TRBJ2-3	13	CASSLVNTDTQYF
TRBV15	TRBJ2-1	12	CAARTVRGEQFF
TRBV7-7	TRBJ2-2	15	CASSPGTFDTGELFF
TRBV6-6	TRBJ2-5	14	CASSYSPTRETQYF
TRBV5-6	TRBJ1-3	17	CASSFDRTSNSGNTIYF
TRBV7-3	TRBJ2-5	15	CASSPLGAGVETQYF
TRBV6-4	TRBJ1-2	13	CASRRDSTYGYTF
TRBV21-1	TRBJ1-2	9	CASSAGETF
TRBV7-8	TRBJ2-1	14	CASSPGGADNEQFF
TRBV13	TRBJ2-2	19	CASSQGLAGGPYNTGELFF
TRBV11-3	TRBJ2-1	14	CASSLGRGSGEQFF
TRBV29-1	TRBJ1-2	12	CSVEGAGYGYTF
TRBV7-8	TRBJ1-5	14	CASSFNGGNQPQHF
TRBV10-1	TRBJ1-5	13	CASSVGTNQPQHF
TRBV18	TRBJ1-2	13	CASSPRVDYGYTF
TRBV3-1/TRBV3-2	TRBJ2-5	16	CASSQRERGRGETQYF
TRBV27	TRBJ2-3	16	CASSSQQGAIADTQYF
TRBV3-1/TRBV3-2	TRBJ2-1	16	CASSQGGGVGYNEQFF
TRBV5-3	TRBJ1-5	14	CASKVGGLNQPQHF
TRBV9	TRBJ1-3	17	CASTVGGDVKTGNTIYF
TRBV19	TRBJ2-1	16	CASSPNWASGSNEQFF
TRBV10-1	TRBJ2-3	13	CASSADKPNTQYF
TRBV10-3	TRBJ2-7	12	CAISWTDYEQYF
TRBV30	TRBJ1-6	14	CAWSVWAVDSPLHF
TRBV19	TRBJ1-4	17	CASKERGLLPINEKLFF
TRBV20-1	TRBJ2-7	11	CSARTPYEQYF
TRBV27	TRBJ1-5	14	CATGSAYSNQPQHF
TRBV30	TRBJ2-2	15	CACQTGGGGPGELFF
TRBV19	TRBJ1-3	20	CASRTTGPLPSLDSGNTIYF
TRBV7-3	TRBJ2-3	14	CASGTTGPTDTQYF
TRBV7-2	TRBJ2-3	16	CASSPAGGTGTDTQYF
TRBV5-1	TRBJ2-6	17	CASSAQGASSGANVLTF
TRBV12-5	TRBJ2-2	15	CASGPRGPNTGELFF
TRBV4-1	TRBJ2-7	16	CASSQEIGARGYEQYF
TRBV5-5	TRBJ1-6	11	CASSTTGALHF
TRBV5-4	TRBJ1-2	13	CASSLDRSYGYTF
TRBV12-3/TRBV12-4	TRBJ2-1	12	CATLRGIDEQFF
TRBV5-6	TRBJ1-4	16	CASSPKPTGLGEKLFF
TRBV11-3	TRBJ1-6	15	CASGDGRDSNSPLHF
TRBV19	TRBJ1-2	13	CASSSYRGHGYTF
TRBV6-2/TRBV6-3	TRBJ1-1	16	CASSYAPDPLNTEAFF
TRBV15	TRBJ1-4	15	CATSTGFATNEKLFF
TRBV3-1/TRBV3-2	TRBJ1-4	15	CASSQTGVTNEKLFF
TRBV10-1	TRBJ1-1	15	CASSRRGVMNTEAFF
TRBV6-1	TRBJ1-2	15	CASSEATGPNYGYTF
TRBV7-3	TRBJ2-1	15	CASSLIGGASNEQFF
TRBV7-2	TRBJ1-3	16	CASSSRGVSQPLTIYF
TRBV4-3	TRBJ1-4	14	CASSQWGGNEKLFF
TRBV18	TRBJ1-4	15	CASSPRGLFNEKLFF
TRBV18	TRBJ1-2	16	CASSPQDSYFNYGYTF
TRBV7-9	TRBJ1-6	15	CASSVQTGRNSPLHF
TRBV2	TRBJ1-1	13	CASRISAGTEAFF
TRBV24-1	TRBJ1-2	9	CATHRDGTF
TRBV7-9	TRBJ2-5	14	CASSERTVKETQYF
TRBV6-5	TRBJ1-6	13	CASTTGMRSPLHF
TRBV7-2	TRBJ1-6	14	CASSHTLGNSPLHF
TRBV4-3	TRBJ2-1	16	CASSQDNGGVYNEQFF
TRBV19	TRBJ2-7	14	CASSPRGQSYEQYF